In its sample, the clone carrying this T cell receptor beta chain was seen once. Its specificity is unknown. This sample is drawn from a study of vaccination and CD4 T cells after COVID-19. Specified treatment: approximately 11-day PBMC culture with coronavirus spike peptide pools or control peptides (ViraFEST assay). Oncomine TCR Beta short-read sequencing was applied to DNA from cultured CD4+ T cells. TCRdb fed the PCR reads into MiXCR, producing one record per CDR3 protein. The repertoire consists of 20,000 to 30,000 distinct CDR3 sequences, with 64% occurring once and the leading ten covering about 5%. The source is a human donor who had recovered from COVID-19. The specimen sequenced was CD4+ T cells from blood, cultured in vitro.

CDR3 nucleotide sequence: TGTGCCAGCAGTTATCTCGCTCCCAGCTCCTACGAGCAGTACTTC. Translating gives CASSYLAPSSYEQYF. This chain connects TRBV6-2 or TRBV6-3 to TRBJ2-7, with no clear D. V lost 3 bases and J 0 bases, leaving 12 bases between the germline ends. The CDR3 covers 15 residues. Germline CDR1 and CDR2: MNHEY and SVGEGT.